This T cell receptor (beta chain) was profiled in a study of blood T cell repertoires in COVID-19. Study context: Samples of COVID-19 (acute and convalescent) were obtained from the United States, Italy and Spain. In each case, the material was cDNA or gDNA derived from T cells, B-cell-depleted T cells, or PBMCs.

In the source study's methods: From reference gene primer amplification, estimates of nucleated cell counts were derived. Generated by immunoSEQ multiplex PCR, the TCRdb table keeps only in-frame clones and is missing some. V, J and clone size are taken as reported in that table, and D and trimming were inferred from the DNA itself. The table has tens of thousands of clones, more than 70% seen once; the top ten hold approximately 6%. The TCR comes from a woman aged 60-70 years with acute or convalescent COVID-19. The sequenced material came from peripheral blood.

CDR3 protein: CASSLLTDEETQYF. The CDR3 DNA is TGCGCCAGCAGCTTGTTAACAGATGAAGAGACCCAGTACTTC. The chain employs TRBV5-1 and TRBJ2-5; D gene unclear. This CDR3 has 14 residues. Looked up from germline, CDR1 is SGHRS and CDR2 is YFSETQ. The V gene lost 1 base and the J gene lost 3 bases, with 10 bases spanning the gap.